Listed below are T cell receptor beta chains from one sample, sequenced in a study of T-cell memory formation after mild COVID-19. MiXCR was run by TCRdb on the 5' RACE reads, yielding one entry per CDR3 protein. Here the sample spans about 260,000 distinct CDR3 sequences, approximately 15% being singletons. Sequenced: PBMCs or a T cell subset sorted from them (not recorded which). These receptor sequences come from a man aged 18 to 29 who had mild COVID-19 (a few samples of this study predate the infection). Cell type and time point are not known. Both conserved end residues are part of each CDR3.

TRBV11-2	TRBJ1-5	CASSLDYSQPQHF
TRBV25-1	TRBJ2-5	CASREGTAAETQYF
TRBV29-1	TRBJ1-2	CSVEVGAGKNGYTF
TRBV5-5	TRBJ2-1	CASSPWASGGNEQFF
TRBV5-4	TRBJ2-2	CASKTPEAGELFF
TRBV29-1	TRBJ2-3	CSVGGRQGRLTDTQYF
TRBV20-1	TRBJ2-1	CSATLASYNEQFF
TRBV7-2	TRBJ1-2	CASSLGSGQAIYGYTF
TRBV18	TRBJ1-2	CASSLGSQVYGYTF
TRBV5-1	TRBJ2-7	CASRFTRGNYEQYF
TRBV12-5	TRBJ2-7	CASGLDFYEQYF
TRBV7-9	TRBJ1-5	CASSSVNQPQHF
TRBV7-9	TRBJ1-3	CASTRGPGNTIYF
TRBV7-6	TRBJ1-2	CASSLGLAAGQGYGYTF
TRBV7-9	TRBJ1-4	CASSLSNEKLFF
TRBV6-6	TRBJ1-2	CASSAIQGALGGYTF
TRBV9	TRBJ1-2	CASSVTGRLTELGGYTF
TRBV7-2	TRBJ1-6	CAVGAQYSPLHF
TRBV11-2	TRBJ2-1	CASSSLRDDEQFF
TRBV4-1	TRBJ2-3	CASSQDFRGSLTDTQYF
TRBV6-5	TRBJ1-5	CASSWDSYQPQHF
TRBV5-1	TRBJ2-2	CASSPGLAENTGELFF
TRBV7-3	TRBJ2-1	CASSLLGTPGGDEQFF
TRBV6-2/TRBV6-3	TRBJ2-7	CASSPSSAGAAYEQYF
TRBV5-1	TRBJ2-3	CASSLEGPPQDTQYF
TRBV20-1	TRBJ1-3	CSARPIRGGNTIYF
TRBV24-1	TRBJ1-2	CATSDEGYGGYTF
TRBV29-1	TRBJ2-3	CSVDRPGGLTDTQYF
TRBV25-1	TRBJ2-6	CASSEDRAVGGANVLTF
TRBV20-1	TRBJ1-5	CSASTGGQPQHF
TRBV27	TRBJ1-1	CASSENRMNTEAFF
TRBV7-2	TRBJ2-2	CASSSPRGLGELFF
TRBV6-1	TRBJ1-2	CASDRGRSPEGYTF
TRBV5-1	TRBJ1-1	CASSFAGKEAFF
TRBV7-2	TRBJ2-3	CASSRHHASTDTQYF
TRBV23-1	TRBJ1-5	CASSHPPGQAGGNQPQHF
TRBV6-1	TRBJ2-7	CASTDSRYEQYF
TRBV7-6	TRBJ2-1	CATGGGGPQFF
TRBV12-3/TRBV12-4	TRBJ2-1	CASSPTGLRHREQFF
TRBV7-9	TRBJ2-1	CASSGIPYNEQFF
TRBV7-2	TRBJ2-3	CASSFFSFRGVRDTQYF
TRBV29-1	TRBJ2-1	CSHGVGSSYNEQFF
TRBV5-5	TRBJ1-1	CASSIGQGWVAFF
TRBV30	TRBJ1-1	CAWSLTATAFF
TRBV4-3	TRBJ2-1	CASSRRSGSYNEQFF
TRBV15	TRBJ1-1	CATSRNSYTEAFF
TRBV4-1	TRBJ2-5	CASSQEVRGVYQETQYF
TRBV4-1	TRBJ1-2	CASSQGGDYGYTF
TRBV11-2	TRBJ2-5	CASSLVVGSTSKTQYF